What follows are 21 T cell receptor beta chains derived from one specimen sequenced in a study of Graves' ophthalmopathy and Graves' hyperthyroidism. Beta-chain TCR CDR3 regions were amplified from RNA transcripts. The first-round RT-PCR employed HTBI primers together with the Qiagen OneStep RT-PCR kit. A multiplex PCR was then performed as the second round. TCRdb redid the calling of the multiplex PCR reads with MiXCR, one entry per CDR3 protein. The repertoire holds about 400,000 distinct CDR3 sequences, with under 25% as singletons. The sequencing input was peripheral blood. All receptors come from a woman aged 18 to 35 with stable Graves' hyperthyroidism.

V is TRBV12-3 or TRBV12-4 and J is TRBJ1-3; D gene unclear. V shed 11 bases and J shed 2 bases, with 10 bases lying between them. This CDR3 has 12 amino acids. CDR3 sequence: CAWAATGNTIYF. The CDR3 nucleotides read TGTGCCTGGGCAGCTACTGGAAACACCATATATTTT.

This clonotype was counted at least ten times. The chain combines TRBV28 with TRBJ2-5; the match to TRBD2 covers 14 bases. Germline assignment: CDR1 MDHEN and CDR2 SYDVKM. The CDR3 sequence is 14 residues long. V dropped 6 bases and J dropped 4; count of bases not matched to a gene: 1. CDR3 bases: TGTGCCAGCAGGACTAGCGGGAGGGCAGAGACCCAGTACTTC. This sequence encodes CASRTSGRAETQYF.

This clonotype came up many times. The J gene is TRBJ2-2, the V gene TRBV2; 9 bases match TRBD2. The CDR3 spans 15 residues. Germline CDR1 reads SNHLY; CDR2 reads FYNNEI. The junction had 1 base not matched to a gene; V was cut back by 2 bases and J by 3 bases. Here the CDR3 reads CASSELAGHTGELFF. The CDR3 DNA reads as TGTGCCAGCAGTGAACTAGCGGGACACACCGGGGAGCTGTTTTTT.

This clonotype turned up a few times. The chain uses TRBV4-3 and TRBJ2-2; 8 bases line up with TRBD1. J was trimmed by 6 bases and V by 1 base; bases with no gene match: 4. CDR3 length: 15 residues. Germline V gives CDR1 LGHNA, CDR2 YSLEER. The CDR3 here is CASSQGTGLPGELFF. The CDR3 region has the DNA TGCGCCAGCAGCCAAGGGACAGGGTTGCCCGGGGAGCTGTTTTTT.

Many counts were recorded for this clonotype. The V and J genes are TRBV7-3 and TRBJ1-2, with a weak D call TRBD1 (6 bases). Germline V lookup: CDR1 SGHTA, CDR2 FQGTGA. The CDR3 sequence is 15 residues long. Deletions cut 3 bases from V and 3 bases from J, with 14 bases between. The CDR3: CASSFGAGEHYGYTF. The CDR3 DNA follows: TGTGCCAGCAGCTTCGGGGCAGGGGAACACTATGGCTACACCTTC.

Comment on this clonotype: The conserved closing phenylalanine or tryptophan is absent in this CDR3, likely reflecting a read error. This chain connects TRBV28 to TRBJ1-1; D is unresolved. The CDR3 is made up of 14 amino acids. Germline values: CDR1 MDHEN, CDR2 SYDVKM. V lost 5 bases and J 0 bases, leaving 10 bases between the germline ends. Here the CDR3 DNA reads TGTGCCAGCAGTCGCTTCGGGATGAACACTGAAGCTTTCTCT. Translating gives CASSRFGMNTEAFS.

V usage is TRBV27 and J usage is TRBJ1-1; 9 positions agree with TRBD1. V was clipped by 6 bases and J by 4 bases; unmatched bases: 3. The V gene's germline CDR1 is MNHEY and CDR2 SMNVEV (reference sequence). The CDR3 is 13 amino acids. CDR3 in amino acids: CASRDRGGTEAFF. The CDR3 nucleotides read TGTGCCAGCAGGGACAGGGGCGGCACTGAAGCTTTCTTT.

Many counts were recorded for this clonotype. The CDR3 is CASMGSRNTGELFF. The CDR3 bases are TGTGCCAGCATGGGATCCCGAAACACCGGGGAGCTGTTTTTT. The rearrangement joins TRBV5-5 to TRBJ2-2, with D uncertain. Trimming cost V 6 bases and J 2 bases, with 11 bases left between them. CDR3 length: 14 amino acids. Germline CDR1 is SGHKS and CDR2 is YYEKEE (reference sequence).

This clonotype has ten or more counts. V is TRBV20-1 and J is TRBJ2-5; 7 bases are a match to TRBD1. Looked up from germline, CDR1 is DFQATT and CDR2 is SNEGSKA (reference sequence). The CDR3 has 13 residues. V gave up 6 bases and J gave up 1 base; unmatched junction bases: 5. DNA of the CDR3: TGCAGTGCGGCAGACAGGGTCCAAGAGACCCAGTACTTC. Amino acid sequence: CSAADRVQETQYF.

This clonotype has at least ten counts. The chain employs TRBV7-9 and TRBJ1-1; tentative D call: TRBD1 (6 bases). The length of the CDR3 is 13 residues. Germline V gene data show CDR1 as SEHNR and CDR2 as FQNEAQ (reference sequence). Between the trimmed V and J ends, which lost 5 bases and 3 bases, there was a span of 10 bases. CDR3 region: CASSPPGDTEAFF. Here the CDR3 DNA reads TGTGCCAGCAGCCCACCAGGGGACACTGAAGCTTTCTTT.

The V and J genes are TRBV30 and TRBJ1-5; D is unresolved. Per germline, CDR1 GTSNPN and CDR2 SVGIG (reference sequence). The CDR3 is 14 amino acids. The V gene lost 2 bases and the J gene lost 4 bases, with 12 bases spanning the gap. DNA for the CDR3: TGTGCCTGGAGTCGCTCCAACCAGAATCAGCCCCAGCATTTT. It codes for CAWSRSNQNQPQHF.

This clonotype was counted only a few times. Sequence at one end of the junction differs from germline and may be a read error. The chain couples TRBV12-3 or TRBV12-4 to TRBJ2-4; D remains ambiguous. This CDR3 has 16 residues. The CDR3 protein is CASSLRANIAKNIKYF. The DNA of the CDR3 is TGTGCCAGCAGTTTGCGAGCTAACATAGCCAAAAACATTAAGTACTTC.

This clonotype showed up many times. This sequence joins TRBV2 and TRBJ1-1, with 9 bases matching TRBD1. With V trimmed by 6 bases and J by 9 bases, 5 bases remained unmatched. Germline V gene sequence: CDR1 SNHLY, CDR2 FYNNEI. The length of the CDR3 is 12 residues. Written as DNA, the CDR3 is TGTGCCAGCAGGCAAGGGACAGGGAAAGCTTTCTTT. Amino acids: CASRQGTGKAFF.

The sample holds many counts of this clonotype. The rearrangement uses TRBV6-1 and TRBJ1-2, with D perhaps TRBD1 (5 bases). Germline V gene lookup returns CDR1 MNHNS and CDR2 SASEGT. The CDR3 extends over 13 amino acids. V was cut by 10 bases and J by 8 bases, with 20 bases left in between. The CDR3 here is CATCALPKGGYTF. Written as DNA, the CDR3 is TGTGCCACCTGTGCCCTGCCAAAGGGGGGCTACACCTTC.

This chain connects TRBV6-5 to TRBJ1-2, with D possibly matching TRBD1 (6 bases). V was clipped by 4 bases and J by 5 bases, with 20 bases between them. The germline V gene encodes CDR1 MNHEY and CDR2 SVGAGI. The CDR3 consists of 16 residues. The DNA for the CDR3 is TGTGCCAGCAGTTTTACAGGGAAGCGGGGTGGATATGGCTACACCTTC. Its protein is CASSFTGKRGGYGYTF.

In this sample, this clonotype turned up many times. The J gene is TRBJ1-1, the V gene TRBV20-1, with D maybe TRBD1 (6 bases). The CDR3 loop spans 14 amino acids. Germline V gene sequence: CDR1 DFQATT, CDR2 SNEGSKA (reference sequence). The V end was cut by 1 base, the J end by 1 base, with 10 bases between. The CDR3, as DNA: TGCAGTGCTAGAGTTGCACAGGGGAACACTGAAGCTTTCTTT. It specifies CSARVAQGNTEAFF.

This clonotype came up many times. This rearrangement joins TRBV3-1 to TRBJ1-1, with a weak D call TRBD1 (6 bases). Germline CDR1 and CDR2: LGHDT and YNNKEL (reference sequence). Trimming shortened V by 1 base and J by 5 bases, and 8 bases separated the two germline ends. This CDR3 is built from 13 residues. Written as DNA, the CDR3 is TGTGCCAGCAGCCAAGTAGGGGGAACTGAAGCTTTCTTT. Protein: CASSQVGGTEAFF.

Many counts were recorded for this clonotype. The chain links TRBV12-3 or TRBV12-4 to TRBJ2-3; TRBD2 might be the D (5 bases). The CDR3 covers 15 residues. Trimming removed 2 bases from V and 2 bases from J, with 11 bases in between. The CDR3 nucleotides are TGTGCCAGCAGTTTAAACGGAGGTATCACAGATACGCAGTATTTT. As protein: CASSLNGGITDTQYF.

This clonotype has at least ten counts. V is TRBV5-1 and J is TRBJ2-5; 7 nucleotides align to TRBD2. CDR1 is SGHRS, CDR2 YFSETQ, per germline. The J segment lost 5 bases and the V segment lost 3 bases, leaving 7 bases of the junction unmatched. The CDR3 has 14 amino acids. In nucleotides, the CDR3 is TGCGCCAGCAGCTCCGGACTAGGTACGGAGACCCAGTACTTC. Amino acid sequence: CASSSGLGTETQYF. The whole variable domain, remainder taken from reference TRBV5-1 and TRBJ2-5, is KAGVTQTPRYLIKTRGQQVTLSCSPISGHRSVSWYQQTPGQGLQFLFEYFSETQRNKGNFPGRFSGRQFSNSRSEMNVSTLELGDSALYLCASSSGLGTETQYFGPGTRLLVL.

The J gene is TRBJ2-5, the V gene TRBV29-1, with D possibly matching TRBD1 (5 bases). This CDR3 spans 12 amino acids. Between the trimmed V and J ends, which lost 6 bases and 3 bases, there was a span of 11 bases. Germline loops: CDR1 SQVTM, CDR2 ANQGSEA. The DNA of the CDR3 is TGCAGCGTCGCTATAGGGGAAGAGACCCAGTACTTC. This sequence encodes CSVAIGEETQYF.

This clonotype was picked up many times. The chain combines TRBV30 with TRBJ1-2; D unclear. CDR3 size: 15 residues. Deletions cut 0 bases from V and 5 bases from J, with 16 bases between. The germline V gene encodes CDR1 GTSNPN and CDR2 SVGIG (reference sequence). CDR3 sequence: CAWSVSRSARYGYTF. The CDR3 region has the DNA TGTGCCTGGAGTGTATCTCGGAGCGCCCGATATGGCTACACCTTC.